This T cell receptor beta chain was sequenced for a study of OX40 agonist ivuxolimab in advanced cancers. Study-level background: All patients had ivuxolimab intravenously every 2 weeks at 0.01 to 10 mg/kg.

Baseline was the first blood sampling point, followed by cycle 4 day 1 and cycle 7 day 1. Assay: immunoSEQ multiplex PCR; the TCRdb copy retains only in-frame clones and omits some. The sample contains some 110,000 clones, around 93% of which appear only once. V trimming: 1 base; J trimming: 7 bases; junction bases outside the gene matches: 8. CDR1 is LNHDA and CDR2 is SQIVND in the germline V gene (reference sequence). The CDR3 spans 15 residues. The source of this sequence is an adult with an advanced solid tumor such as melanoma, head and neck, liver or kidney cancer. This specimen was CD4+ or CD8+ T cells sorted from blood, taken in a trial of the OX40 agonist ivuxolimab. The chain combines TRBV19 with TRBJ2-7; 9 nucleotides agree with TRBD1. The CDR3 sequence is CASSIGTNRGREQYF. The CDR3 region has the DNA TGTGCCAGTAGTATAGGCACGAACAGGGGGCGGGAGCAGTACTTC.